The rows below give T cell receptor beta chains drawn from one sample of a study of CD8 T cells in ankylosing spondylitis. TCRdb ran MiXCR on the 5' RACE reads and lists one entry per CDR3 protein. The sample shows 150,000 to 200,000 distinct CDR3 sequences, roughly 13% of them seen only once. The sequenced sample consisted of blood, either unsorted or a sorted T cell fraction (not recorded which). Source of these receptors: a female donor with ankylosing spondylitis or in good health (not recorded which). Both conserved end residues are part of each CDR3. Clone sizes are given selectively: once, few, many, or a class where the clone is expanded.

>TRBV20-1|-|TRBJ2-5
CSAPDISQETQYF
>TRBV7-3|-|TRBJ2-5
CASSLTGSAQETQYF
>TRBV7-9|many|TRBJ2-5
CASSLGDSGEYF
>TRBV12-3/TRBV12-4|many|TRBJ1-5
CASSLERFQPQHF
>TRBV29-1|-|TRBJ2-7
CSVVAVSSHEQYF
>TRBV12-3/TRBV12-4|many|TRBJ1-1
CASSPRTGLGTEAFF
>TRBV7-2|many|TRBJ2-6
CASSPTGTGANVLTF
>TRBV12-3/TRBV12-4|-|TRBJ2-7
CASSLAAGRAYEQYF
>TRBV20-1|few|TRBJ2-7
CSAAGGIFYEQYF
>TRBV15|-|TRBJ2-5
CATSRGGGEAETQYF
>TRBV29-1|few|TRBJ2-3
CSVVGLAGADTQYF
>TRBV4-3|few|TRBJ2-3
CASSRDPNWRLGDTQYF
>TRBV15|many|TRBJ2-7
CATSPGRDYEQYF
>TRBV2|many|TRBJ2-5
CASRGMSEVGTQYF
>TRBV9|many|TRBJ1-3
CASSSRDRPSGNTIYF
>TRBV7-2|many|TRBJ2-3
CASSSSRQSRTDTQYF
>TRBV11-2|many|TRBJ2-5
CASSQYQETQYF
>TRBV19|-|TRBJ2-1
CASSAVVRNPSGEQFF
>TRBV9|many|TRBJ1-2
CASSARDGDYGYTF
>TRBV12-3/TRBV12-4|many|TRBJ2-7
CASSLSLAGRYEQYF
>TRBV11-3|-|TRBJ1-2
CASSWMTGANYGYTF
>TRBV29-1|-|TRBJ2-3
CSVGRGGTDTQYF
>TRBV20-1|-|TRBJ2-2
CSARSSSPNTGELFF
>TRBV20-1|many|TRBJ2-7
CSARTSANSYEQYF
>TRBV6-1|-|TRBJ2-7
CASSVLGQPHEQYF
>TRBV20-1|few|TRBJ2-5
CSARDWQGETQYF
>TRBV11-2|-|TRBJ2-2
CASSLTGQGDTGELFF
>TRBV19|-|TRBJ2-2
CASSRTITGELFF
>TRBV7-9|many|TRBJ1-1
CASSSPLGGVLGTEAFF
>TRBV5-1|many|TRBJ2-3
CASRRGLAGGEGSTDTQYF
>TRBV28|many|TRBJ2-7
CASSSDRGYSYEQYF
>TRBV9|many|TRBJ2-7
CASSVSQGAGEQYF
>TRBV6-5|many|TRBJ1-1
CASSYFGSGGIEAFF
>TRBV27|many|TRBJ2-1
CASRKLAGGPSGEQFF
>TRBV5-1|many|TRBJ2-7
CASSLVVGDYEQYF
>TRBV7-2|many|TRBJ2-2
CASSLMQNTGELFF
>TRBV5-1|few|TRBJ2-2
CASSLDRTGNTGELFF
>TRBV7-8|few|TRBJ1-2
CASSQQPGQGRGYTF
>TRBV28|many|TRBJ1-1
CASSSQGSEAFF
>TRBV20-1|few|TRBJ1-6
CSARQQGRLNSPLHF